This passage covers 21 T cell receptor beta chains from one sample sequenced in a study of T cells in Graves' hyperthyroidism and ophthalmopathy. From RNA transcripts, TCR beta CDR3 regions were amplified. Using the HTBI primer set, a first-round RT-PCR was run on the TCR CDR3. TCRdb reprocessed the multiplex PCR reads with MiXCR, giving one entry per CDR3 protein. The repertoire has about 320,000 distinct CDR3 sequences, roughly 15% of them found once; the top ten carry approximately 33%. The sequencing input was blood. These receptors originate from a man between 25 and 39 years old with Graves' hyperthyroidism.

With respect to this clonotype: At one end, the junction sequence differs from germline, possibly due to a read error. The chain combines TRBV19 with TRBJ2-6; weak D call: TRBD1 (5 bases). Germline V gene sequence: CDR1 LNHDA, CDR2 SQIVND (reference sequence). The CDR3 contains 18 residues. The CDR3 sequence: CACSIRQGMGSGANVLTF. DNA of the CDR3: TGTGCCTGTAGTATCCGGCAGGGCATGGGTTCTGGGGCCAACGTCCTGACTTTC.

V and J are TRBV7-9 and TRBJ1-1; D remains unclear. Trimming took off 1 base at V and 3 bases at J, with 9 bases between the two ends. Germline V gives CDR1 SEHNR, CDR2 FQNEAQ (reference sequence). CDR3 length: 14 residues. In nucleotides, the CDR3 is TGTGCCAGCAGCTTAGGCGAGCGGTACACTGAAGCTTTCTTT. It translates to CASSLGERYTEAFF. The full variable domain, in which reference TRBV7-9 and TRBJ1-1 provide the parts outside the CDR3, is DTGVSQNPRHKITKRGQNVTFRCDPISEHNRLYWYRQTLGQGPEFLTYFQNEAQLEKSRLLSDRFSAERPKGSFSTLEIQRTEQGDSAMYLCASSLGERYTEAFFGQGTRLTVV.

To note about this clonotype: Its ends do not fully match the called genes, so a read error is possible. The chain couples TRBV15 to TRBJ2-1, with 11 bases lining up with TRBD2. Germline values: CDR1 LNHNV, CDR2 YYDKDF (reference sequence). The CDR3 consists of 15 residues. CDR3 sequence reads: CATSSGTSGHNERFF. In DNA, the CDR3 is TGTGCCACCAGCAGCGGGACTAGCGGACACAATGAGCGGTTCTTC.

This clonotype appeared once. This chain's CDR3 is CASSPMDGTGGNTEAFF. The CDR3 DNA reads as TGTGCCAGCAGTCCTATGGACGGGACAGGGGGAAACACTGAAGCTTTCTTT. The chain joins TRBV28 to TRBJ1-1; the match to TRBD1 covers 11 bases. This CDR3 is 17 amino acids long. Germline CDR1 reads MDHEN; CDR2 reads SYDVKM. The V segment lost 5 bases and the J segment 2 bases; nucleotides outside the gene matches: 10. Complete variable domain (other parts from reference TRBV28 and TRBJ1-1): DVKVTQSSRYLVKRTGEKVFLECVQDMDHENMFWYRQDPGLGLRLIYFSYDVKMKEKGDIPEGYSVSREKKERFSLILESASTNQTSMYLCASSPMDGTGGNTEAFFGQGTRLTVV.

The table lists this clonotype with many counts. The J gene is TRBJ2-3, the V gene TRBV5-1, with 9 positions matching TRBD2. Germline V gene data show CDR1 as SGHRS and CDR2 as YFSETQ. The J segment lost 0 bases and the V segment lost 1 base, leaving 0 bases of the junction unmatched. The CDR3 sequence is 15 residues long. The CDR3 coding sequence is TGCGCCAGCAGCTTGACTAGCGGGAGCACAGATACGCAGTATTTT. Translation gives CASSLTSGSTDTQYF.

The genes are TRBV7-9 and TRBJ2-7, with D possibly being TRBD1 (5 bases). With 1 base removed from V and 5 bases from J, the gap between germline ends came to 9 bases. This CDR3 contains 13 residues. The germline gives CDR1 SEHNR, CDR2 FQNEAQ (reference sequence). DNA for the CDR3: TGTGCCAGCAGCTTAGGGGGCTTCAACGAGCAGTACTTC. This encodes CASSLGGFNEQYF. The full variable domain, in which reference TRBV7-9 and TRBJ2-7 provide the parts outside the CDR3, is DTGVSQNPRHKITKRGQNVTFRCDPISEHNRLYWYRQTLGQGPEFLTYFQNEAQLEKSRLLSDRFSAERPKGSFSTLEIQRTEQGDSAMYLCASSLGGFNEQYFGPGTRLTVT.

This clonotype was observed many times. The J gene is TRBJ2-1, the V gene TRBV19; D possibly corresponds to TRBD2 (6 bases). Per the germline V gene, CDR1 is LNHDA and CDR2 is SQIVND (reference sequence). CDR3 length: 15 residues. V gave up 0 bases and J gave up 3 bases, with 9 bases separating them. The DNA of the CDR3 is TGTGCCAGTAGTATAGACGGGAGCTTCTACAATGAGCAGTTCTTC. It is translated as CASSIDGSFYNEQFF.

The chain has TRBV10-2 and TRBJ1-2, with D tentatively TRBD1 (6 bases). The germline CDR1 and CDR2 sequences are WSHSY and SAAADI. CDR3 length: 16 amino acids. Trimming stripped 6 bases from V and 4 bases from J, with 21 bases between. This CDR3 reads CASSSSQGLSIYGYTF. CDR3 DNA: TGCGCCAGCAGCTCGTCACAGGGATTGTCAATCTATGGCTACACCTTC.

This clonotype was recorded many times. The rearrangement links TRBV20-1 to TRBJ2-5; D not resolved. The V gene's germline CDR1 is DFQATT and CDR2 SNEGSKA (reference sequence). There are 12 residues in the CDR3. CDR3 sequence: CSLPRPKETQYF. In DNA, the CDR3 is TGCAGCCTCCCCCGGCCCAAAGAGACCCAGTACTTC.

Remarks on this clonotype: Just one base apart from a much larger clone, this may be a read error. The rearrangement joins TRBV18 to TRBJ2-2; D might be TRBD2 (6 bases). The CDR3 is 14 residues long. V dropped 2 bases and J dropped 6 bases, with 10 bases sitting between them. Per the germline V gene, CDR1 is KGHSH and CDR2 is LQKENI. The CDR3 DNA sequence: TGTGCCAGCTCACCAGGAGGGCTCTCCGGGGAGCTGTTTTTT. Its translation: CASSPGGLSGELFF.

This clonotype was seen a few times. The V call is TRBV29-1, the J call TRBJ2-3, with D perhaps given as TRBD1 or TRBD2 (6 bases each). V lost 2 bases and J 5 bases, leaving 11 bases between the germline ends. This CDR3 contains 13 residues. Per germline, CDR1 SQVTM and CDR2 ANQGSEA. CDR3 DNA sequence: TGCAGCGTTGAACCCGGAGGGGGAGATACGCAGTATTTT. It translates to CSVEPGGGDTQYF.

CDR3 sequence reads: CASSKNRPTGNTIYF. CDR3 bases: TGTGCCAGCAGTAAAAATCGGCCGACTGGAAACACCATATATTTT. The chain joins TRBV6-1 to TRBJ1-3; D unclear. CDR3 length: 15 residues. Germline CDR1 MNHNS, CDR2 SASEGT. Trimming shortened V by 5 bases and J by 2 bases, and 13 bases separated the two germline ends.

Remarks on this clonotype: One end of the junction is discordant with germline, which a read error may explain. The CDR3 is CSSSHSTAGAYNEQFF. The CDR3 nucleotides are TGTTCCAGCAGCCACTCAACAGCGGGAGCCTACAATGAGCAGTTCTTC. The chain joins TRBV9 to TRBJ2-1, with 8 nucleotides matching TRBD2. The germline gives CDR1 SGDLS, CDR2 YYNGEE. The CDR3 consists of 16 residues.

Many counts were recorded for this clonotype. J is TRBJ2-3 and V is TRBV6-6; no clear D. Germline CDR1 and CDR2: MNHNY and SVGAGI (reference sequence). V gave up 2 bases and J gave up 0 bases, with 9 bases separating them. This CDR3 comprises 15 residues. This CDR3 reads CASSYLAASTDTQYF. The CDR3 nucleotides are TGTGCCAGCAGTTACCTCGCGGCTAGCACAGATACGCAGTATTTT.

This clonotype was seen at least ten times. The rearrangement joins TRBV12-3 or TRBV12-4 to TRBJ2-7, with 8 positions matching TRBD2. Trimming at V came to 7 bases and at J to 6 bases, leaving 11 bases not matched to a gene. The CDR3 is 14 residues long. CDR3 region: CASTAGGLVGEQYF. Written as DNA, the CDR3 is TGTGCCAGCACCGCCGGGGGACTAGTGGGCGAGCAGTACTTC.

The chain recombines TRBV3-1 with TRBJ2-5, with unresolved D. This CDR3 is 15 amino acids long. The V gene's germline CDR1 is LGHDT and CDR2 YNNKEL (reference sequence). V gave up 4 bases and J gave up 2 bases, with 14 bases separating them. The CDR3 DNA follows: TGTGCCAGCAGCCTCCCACAAGGGCCGCAAGAGACCCAGTACTTC. It codes for CASSLPQGPQETQYF.

In this sample, this clonotype turned up a few times. CDR3 protein: CASSPPTSGGNEQFF. The CDR3 coding sequence is TGTGCCAGCTCACCACCAACTAGCGGAGGCAATGAGCAGTTCTTC. This chain joins TRBV18 and TRBJ2-1, with TRBD2 matching 8 bases. The J segment lost 6 bases and the V segment lost 0 bases, leaving 4 bases of the junction unmatched. Germline V CDR1 and CDR2: KGHSH, LQKENI. This CDR3 has 15 residues.

V usage is TRBV24-1 and J usage is TRBJ1-2; 9 bases agree with TRBD1. The CDR3 totals 15 residues. V shed 3 bases, J shed 2 bases, and the junction held 3 bases outside the gene matches. Germline-derived CDR1 and CDR2 are KGHDR and SFDVKD. In DNA form, the CDR3 reads TGTGCCACCAGTGATCCGACAGGGGGAAACTATGGCTACACCTTC. The encoded protein is CATSDPTGGNYGYTF.

In this sample, this clonotype turned up many times. V and J are TRBV2 and TRBJ2-1, with D tentatively TRBD2 (5 bases). This CDR3 is built from 12 residues. The V and J ends lost 1 base and 14 bases respectively, with 12 bases between them. Germline V CDR1 and CDR2: SNHLY, FYNNEI. The CDR3, as DNA: TGTGCCAGCAGTGAAGACGGGAATCCGGAGTTCTTC. Its translation: CASSEDGNPEFF.

The chain couples TRBV11-3 to TRBJ2-5; 11 bases fit TRBD1. The CDR3 sequence is 16 residues long. V lost 5 bases and J lost 1; bases outside the gene matches: 6. Germline-derived CDR1 and CDR2 are SGHNT and YENEEA. Written as DNA, the CDR3 is TGTGCCAGCAGCCAAACGGGACAGGGGGGCCAAGAGACCCAGTACTTC. Its translation: CASSQTGQGGQETQYF.

This chain uses TRBV5-5 with TRBJ2-5, with TRBD2 matching 7 bases. CDR1 is SGHKS, CDR2 YYEKEE, per germline (reference sequence). The V segment lost 2 bases and the J segment 5 bases; nucleotides outside the gene matches: 3. There are 13 residues in the CDR3. The CDR3 loop is CASSFISGETQYF. CDR3 coding DNA: TGTGCCAGCAGCTTCATTAGCGGGGAGACCCAGTACTTC.